The following is a T cell receptor beta chain sequence with its context. Its antigen is as yet unknown. There are 15 residues in the CDR3. CDR1 is SGHAT and CDR2 is FQNNGV in the germline V gene. V lost 2 bases, J lost 4 bases, and 15 bases lay in between. The record originates from a study of cytomegalovirus exposure and HLA in healthy donors. Study outcomes and limitations: In terms of immune exposure information, only CMV serostatus was available. Altogether, about 160 TCR beta chains were recorded as cytomegalovirus-associated.

At collection, donors were nominally healthy, but unrecorded immune exposures were probable. Amplification used 60 Vbeta primers and 13 Jbeta primers. Generated by immunoSEQ multiplex PCR, the TCRdb table keeps only in-frame clones and is missing some. Of more than 85,000 clones in the sample, around 10% are singletons; the top ten hold roughly 4.7%. The TCR originated in a man aged 50-60 years in good health and CMV-seropositive. V is TRBV11-2 and J is TRBJ2-7; possible D gene TRBD2, 6 bases. The sequenced sample was PBMCs. The CDR3 region is CASSLFRGGVYEQYF. CDR3 bases: TGTGCCAGCAGCTTATTCCGAGGAGGGGTGTACGAGCAGTACTTC.